This T cell receptor (beta chain) was sequenced during a study of sequential checkpoint blockade in melanoma. Study-level background: After both sequences, patients received maintenance nivolumab.

This table comes from immunoSEQ multiplex PCR, and its TCRdb copy is limited to in-frame clones, with some not included. The data show several thousand clones, with about 60% seen just once and about 8.1% held by the top ten. Only a few counts were recorded for this clone. The treatment denotes: randomized to nivolumab then ipilimumab (arm A) or the reverse (arm B). The sample in question was CD8+ T cells sorted from blood (inferred from file names), obtained from a patient given nivolumab and ipilimumab in sequence. This sequence originates from a human donor with melanoma.

In DNA, the CDR3 is TGTGCCAGCAGCAGGCAAGGGACACCCTCCTACGAGCAGTACTTC. Translated, it gives CASSRQGTPSYEQYF. The chain uses TRBV5-5 and TRBJ2-7; tentatively, D is TRBD1 (6 bases). CDR1 and CDR2 (germline): SGHKS, YYEKEE (reference sequence). Trimming left V 4 bases short and J 0 bases short, with 14 bases between. The CDR3 totals 15 residues.